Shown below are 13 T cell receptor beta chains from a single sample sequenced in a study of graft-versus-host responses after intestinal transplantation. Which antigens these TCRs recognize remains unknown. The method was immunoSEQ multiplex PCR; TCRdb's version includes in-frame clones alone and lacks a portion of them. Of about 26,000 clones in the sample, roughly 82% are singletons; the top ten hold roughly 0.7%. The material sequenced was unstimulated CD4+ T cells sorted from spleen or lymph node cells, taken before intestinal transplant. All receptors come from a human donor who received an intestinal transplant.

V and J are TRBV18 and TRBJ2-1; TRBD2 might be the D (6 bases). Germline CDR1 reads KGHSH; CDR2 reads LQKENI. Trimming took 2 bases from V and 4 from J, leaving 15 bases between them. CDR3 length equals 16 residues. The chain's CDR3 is CASSPDRQSGYNEQFF. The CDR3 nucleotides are TGTGCCAGCTCACCAGATAGGCAGAGCGGGTACAATGAGCAGTTCTTC.

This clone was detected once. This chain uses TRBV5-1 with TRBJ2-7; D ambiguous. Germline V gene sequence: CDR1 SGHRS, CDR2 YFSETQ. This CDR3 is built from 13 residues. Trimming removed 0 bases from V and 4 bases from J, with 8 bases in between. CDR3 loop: CASSLVLGYEQYF. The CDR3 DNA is TGCGCCAGCAGCTTGGTGTTGGGTTACGAGCAGTACTTC.

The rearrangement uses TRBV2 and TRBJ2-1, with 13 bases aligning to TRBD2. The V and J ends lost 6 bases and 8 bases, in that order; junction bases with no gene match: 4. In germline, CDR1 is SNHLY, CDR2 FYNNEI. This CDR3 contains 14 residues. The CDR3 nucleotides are TGTGCCAGCAGGGGACTAGCGGGAAGATATGAGCAGTTCTTC. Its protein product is CASRGLAGRYEQFF. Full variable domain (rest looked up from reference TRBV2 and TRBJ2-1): EPEVTQTPSHQVTQMGQEVILRCVPISNHLYFYWYRQILGQKVEFLVSFYNNEISEKSEIFDDQFSVERPDGSNFTLKIRSTKLEDSAMYFCASRGLAGRYEQFFGPGTRLTVL.

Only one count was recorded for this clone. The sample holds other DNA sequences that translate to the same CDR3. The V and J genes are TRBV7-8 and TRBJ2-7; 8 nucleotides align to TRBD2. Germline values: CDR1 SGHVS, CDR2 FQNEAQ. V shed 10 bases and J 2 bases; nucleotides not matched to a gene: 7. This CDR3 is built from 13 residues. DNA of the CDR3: TGTGCCATCGGAACTAGCGGAGCCTACGAGCAGTACTTC. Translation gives CAIGTSGAYEQYF.

The CDR3 region has the DNA TGCGCCAGCAGCCAAGATCCACAGGGGAACACTGAAGCTTTCTTT. Amino acids: CASSQDPQGNTEAFF. This sequence joins TRBV4-3 and TRBJ1-1, with a weak D call TRBD1 (6 bases). This CDR3 is 15 amino acids long. The germline CDR1 and CDR2 sequences are LGHNA and YSLEER. Trimming pared 0 bases from V and 1 base from J, leaving 9 bases between.

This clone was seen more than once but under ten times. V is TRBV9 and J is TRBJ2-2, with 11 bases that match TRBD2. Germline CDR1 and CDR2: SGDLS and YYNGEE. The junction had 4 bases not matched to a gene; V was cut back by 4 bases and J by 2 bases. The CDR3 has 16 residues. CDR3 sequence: CASSISGGANTGELFF. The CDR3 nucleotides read TGTGCCAGCAGCATTAGCGGGGGGGCCAACACCGGGGAGCTGTTTTTT.

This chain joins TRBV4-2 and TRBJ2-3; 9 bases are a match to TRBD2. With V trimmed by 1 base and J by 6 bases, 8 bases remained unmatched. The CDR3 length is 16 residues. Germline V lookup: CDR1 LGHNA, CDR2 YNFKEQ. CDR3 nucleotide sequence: TGTGCCAGCAGCCAAGTCAGTAGCGGGAGTAAGGATACGCAGTATTTT. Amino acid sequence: CASSQVSSGSKDTQYF.

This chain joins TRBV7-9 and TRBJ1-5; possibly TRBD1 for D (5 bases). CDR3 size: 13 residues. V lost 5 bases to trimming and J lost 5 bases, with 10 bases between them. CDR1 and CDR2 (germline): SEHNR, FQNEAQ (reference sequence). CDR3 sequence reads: CASSGLGDQPQHF. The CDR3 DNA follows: TGTGCCAGCAGCGGGTTGGGGGATCAGCCCCAGCATTTT.

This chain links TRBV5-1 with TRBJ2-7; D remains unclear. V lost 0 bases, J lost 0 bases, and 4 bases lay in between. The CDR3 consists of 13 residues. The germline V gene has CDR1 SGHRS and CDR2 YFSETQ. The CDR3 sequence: CASSLGHSYEQYF. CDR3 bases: TGCGCCAGCAGCTTGGGACACTCCTACGAGCAGTACTTC. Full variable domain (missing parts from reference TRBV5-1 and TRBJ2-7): KAGVTQTPRYLIKTRGQQVTLSCSPISGHRSVSWYQQTPGQGLQFLFEYFSETQRNKGNFPGRFSGRQFSNSRSEMNVSTLELGDSALYLCASSLGHSYEQYFGPGTRLTVT.

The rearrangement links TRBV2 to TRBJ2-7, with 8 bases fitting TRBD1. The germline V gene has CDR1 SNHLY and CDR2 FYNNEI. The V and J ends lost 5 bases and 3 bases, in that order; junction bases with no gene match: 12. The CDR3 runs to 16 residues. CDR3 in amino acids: CASSPSGQGRFYEQYF. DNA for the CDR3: TGTGCCAGCAGTCCCTCTGGACAGGGAAGGTTCTACGAGCAGTACTTC.

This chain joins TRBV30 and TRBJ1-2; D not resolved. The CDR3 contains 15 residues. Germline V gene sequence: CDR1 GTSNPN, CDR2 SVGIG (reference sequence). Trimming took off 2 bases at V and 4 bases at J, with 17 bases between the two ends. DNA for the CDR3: TGTGCCTGGAGTTTCCCGGACCGCACCTTCTATGGCTACACCTTC. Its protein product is CAWSFPDRTFYGYTF.

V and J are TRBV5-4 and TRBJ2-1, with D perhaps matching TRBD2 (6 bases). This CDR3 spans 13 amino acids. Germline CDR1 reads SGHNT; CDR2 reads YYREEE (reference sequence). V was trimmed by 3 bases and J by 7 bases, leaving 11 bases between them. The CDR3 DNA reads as TGTGCCAGCAGCTGGCTCCGGGAGAATGAGCAGTTCTTC. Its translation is CASSWLRENEQFF.

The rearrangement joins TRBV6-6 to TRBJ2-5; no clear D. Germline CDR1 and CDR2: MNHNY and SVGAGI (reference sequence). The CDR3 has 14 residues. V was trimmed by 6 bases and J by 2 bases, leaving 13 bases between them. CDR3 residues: CASSRSISQETQYF. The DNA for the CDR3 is TGTGCCAGCAGCCGTAGCATAAGTCAAGAGACCCAGTACTTC.